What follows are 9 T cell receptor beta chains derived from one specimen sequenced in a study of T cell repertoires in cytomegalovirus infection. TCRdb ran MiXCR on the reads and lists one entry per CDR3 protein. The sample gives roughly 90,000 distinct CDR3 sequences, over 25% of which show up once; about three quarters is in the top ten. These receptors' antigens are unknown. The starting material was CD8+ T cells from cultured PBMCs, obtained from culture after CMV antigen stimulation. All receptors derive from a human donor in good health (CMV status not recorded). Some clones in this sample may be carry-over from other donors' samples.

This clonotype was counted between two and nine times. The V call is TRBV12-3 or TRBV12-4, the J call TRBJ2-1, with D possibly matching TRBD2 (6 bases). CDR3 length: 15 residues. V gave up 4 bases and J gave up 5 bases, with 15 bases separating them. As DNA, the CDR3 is TGTGCCAGCAGTTCCCCGGGAGAGAGACACAATGAGCAGTTCTTC. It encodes CASSSPGERHNEQFF.

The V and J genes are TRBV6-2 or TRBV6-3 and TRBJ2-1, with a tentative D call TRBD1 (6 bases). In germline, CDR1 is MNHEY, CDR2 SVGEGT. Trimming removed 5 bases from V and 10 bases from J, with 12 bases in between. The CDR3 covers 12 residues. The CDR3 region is CASSPPGEEQFF. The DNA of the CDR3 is TGTGCCAGCAGTCCTCCAGGGGAGGAGCAGTTCTTC.

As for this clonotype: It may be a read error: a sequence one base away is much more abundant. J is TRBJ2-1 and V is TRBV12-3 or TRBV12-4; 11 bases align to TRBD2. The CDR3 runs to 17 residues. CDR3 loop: CASSFSPLAGANNGQFF. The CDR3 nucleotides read TGTGCCAGCAGTTTTAGCCCACTAGCGGGGGCTAACAATGGGCAGTTCTTC.

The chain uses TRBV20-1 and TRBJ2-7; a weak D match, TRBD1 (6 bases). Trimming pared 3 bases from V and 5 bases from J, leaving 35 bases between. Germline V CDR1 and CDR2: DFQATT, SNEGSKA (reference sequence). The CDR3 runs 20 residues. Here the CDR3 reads CSARPSHSVSGHLRGDEQYF. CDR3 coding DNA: TGCAGTGCTAGGCCCAGTCATTCGGTTTCGGGACACCTCCGTGGTGACGAGCAGTACTTC.

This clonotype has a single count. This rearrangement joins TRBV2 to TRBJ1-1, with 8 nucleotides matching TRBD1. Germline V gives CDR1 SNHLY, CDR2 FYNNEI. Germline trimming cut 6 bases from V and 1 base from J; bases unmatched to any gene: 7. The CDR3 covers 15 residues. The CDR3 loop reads CASSLPGTGNTEAFF. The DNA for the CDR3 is TGTGCCAGCAGCCTACCCGGGACAGGGAACACTGAAGCTTTCTTT.

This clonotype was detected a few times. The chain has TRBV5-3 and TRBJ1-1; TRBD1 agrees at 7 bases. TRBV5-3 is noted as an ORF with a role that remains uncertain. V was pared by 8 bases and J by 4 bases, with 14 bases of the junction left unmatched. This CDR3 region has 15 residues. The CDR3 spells CASSNRQGRITEAFF. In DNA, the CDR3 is TGTGCCAGCAGCAACAGACAGGGAAGGATCACTGAAGCTTTCTTT.

DNA for the CDR3: TGTGCCAGCAGCTCACTACAGGGTTTTAATTCACCCCTCCACTTT. Translation gives CASSSLQGFNSPLHF. J is TRBJ1-6 and V is TRBV7-3; weak D call: TRBD1 (6 bases). The V gene's germline CDR1 is SGHTA and CDR2 FQGTGA. V lost 4 bases, J lost 6 bases, and 13 bases lay in between. CDR3 length equals 15 residues.

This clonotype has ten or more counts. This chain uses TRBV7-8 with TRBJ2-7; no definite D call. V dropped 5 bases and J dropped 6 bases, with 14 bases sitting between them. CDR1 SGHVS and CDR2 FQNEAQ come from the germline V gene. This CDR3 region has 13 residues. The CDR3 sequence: CASSLSGLTEQYF. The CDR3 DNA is TGTGCCAGCAGCCTCAGTGGGCTAACCGAGCAGTACTTC.

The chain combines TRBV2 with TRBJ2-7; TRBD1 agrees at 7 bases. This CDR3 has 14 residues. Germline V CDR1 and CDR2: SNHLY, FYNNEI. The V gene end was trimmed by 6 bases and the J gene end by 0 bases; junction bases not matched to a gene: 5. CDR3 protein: CASRMGQSSYEQYF. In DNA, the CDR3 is TGTGCCAGCAGGATGGGACAGAGCTCCTACGAGCAGTACTTC.